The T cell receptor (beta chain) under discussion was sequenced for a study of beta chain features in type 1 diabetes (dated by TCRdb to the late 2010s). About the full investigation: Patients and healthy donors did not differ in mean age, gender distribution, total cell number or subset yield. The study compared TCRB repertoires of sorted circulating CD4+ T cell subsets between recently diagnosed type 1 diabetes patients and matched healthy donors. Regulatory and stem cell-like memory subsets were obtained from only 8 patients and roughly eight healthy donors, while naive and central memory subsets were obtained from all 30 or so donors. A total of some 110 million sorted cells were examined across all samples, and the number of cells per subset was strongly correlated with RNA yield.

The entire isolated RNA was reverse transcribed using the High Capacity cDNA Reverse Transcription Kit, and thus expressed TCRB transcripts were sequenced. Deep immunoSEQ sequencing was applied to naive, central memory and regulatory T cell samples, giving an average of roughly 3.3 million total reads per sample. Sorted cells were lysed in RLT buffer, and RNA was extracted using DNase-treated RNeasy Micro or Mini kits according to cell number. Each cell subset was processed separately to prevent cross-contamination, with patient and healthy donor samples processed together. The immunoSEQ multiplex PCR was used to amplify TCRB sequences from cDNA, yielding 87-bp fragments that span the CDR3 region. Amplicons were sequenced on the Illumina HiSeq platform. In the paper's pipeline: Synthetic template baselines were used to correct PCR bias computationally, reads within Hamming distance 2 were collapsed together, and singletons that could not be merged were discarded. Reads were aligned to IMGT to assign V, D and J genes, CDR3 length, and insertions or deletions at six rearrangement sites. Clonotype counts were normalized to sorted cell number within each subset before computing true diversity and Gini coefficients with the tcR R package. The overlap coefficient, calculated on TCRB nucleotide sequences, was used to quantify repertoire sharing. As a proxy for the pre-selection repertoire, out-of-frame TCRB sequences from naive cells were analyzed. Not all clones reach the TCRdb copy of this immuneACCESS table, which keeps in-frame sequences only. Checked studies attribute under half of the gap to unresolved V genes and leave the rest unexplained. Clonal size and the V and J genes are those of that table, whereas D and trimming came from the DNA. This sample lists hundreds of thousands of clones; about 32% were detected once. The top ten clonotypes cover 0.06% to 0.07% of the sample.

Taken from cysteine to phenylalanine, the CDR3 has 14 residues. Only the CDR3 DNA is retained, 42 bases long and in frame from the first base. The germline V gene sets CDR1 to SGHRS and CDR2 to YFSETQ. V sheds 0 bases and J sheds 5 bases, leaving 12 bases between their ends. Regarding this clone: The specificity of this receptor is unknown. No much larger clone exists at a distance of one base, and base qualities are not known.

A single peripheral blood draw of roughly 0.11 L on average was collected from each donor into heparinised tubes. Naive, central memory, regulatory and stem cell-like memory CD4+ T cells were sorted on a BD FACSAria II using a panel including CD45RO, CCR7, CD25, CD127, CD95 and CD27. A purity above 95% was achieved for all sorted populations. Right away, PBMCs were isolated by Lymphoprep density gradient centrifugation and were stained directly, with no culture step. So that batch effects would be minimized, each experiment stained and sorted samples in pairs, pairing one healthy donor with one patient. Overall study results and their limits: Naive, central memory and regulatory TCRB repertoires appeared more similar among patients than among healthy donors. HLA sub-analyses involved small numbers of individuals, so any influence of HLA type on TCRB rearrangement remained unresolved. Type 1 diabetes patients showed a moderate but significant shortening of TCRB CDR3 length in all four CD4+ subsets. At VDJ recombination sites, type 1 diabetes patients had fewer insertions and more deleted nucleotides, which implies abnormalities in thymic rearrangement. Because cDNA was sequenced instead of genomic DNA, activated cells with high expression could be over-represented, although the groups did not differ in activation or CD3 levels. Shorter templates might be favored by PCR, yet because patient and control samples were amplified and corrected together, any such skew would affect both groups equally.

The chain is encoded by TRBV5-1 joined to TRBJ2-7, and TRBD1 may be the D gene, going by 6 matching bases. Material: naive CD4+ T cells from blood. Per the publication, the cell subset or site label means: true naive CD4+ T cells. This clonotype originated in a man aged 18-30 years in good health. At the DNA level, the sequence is TGCGCCAGCAGCTTGGTTCAGGGGAACCACGAGCAGTACTTC. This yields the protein CASSLVQGNHEQYF.